The 8 T cell receptor beta chains below were found in one sample sequenced in a study of shared clonotypes between healthy human individuals. Naive CD8 cells, CD45RO-negative and positively selected for CCR7, excluded terminally differentiated effector memory CD45RA+ cells. The method was immunoSEQ multiplex PCR; TCRdb's version includes in-frame clones alone and lacks a portion of them. This table has approximately 600,000 clones, roughly 96% appearing once. Sequencing input: naive CD8+ T cells sorted from blood. Source of these receptors: a woman aged 25 to 45 in good health.

This chain connects TRBV2 to TRBJ2-7; TRBD1 aligns across 9 bases. V shed 6 bases and J 4 bases; nucleotides not matched to a gene: 4. The CDR3 is 13 amino acids. Germline CDR1 and CDR2: SNHLY and FYNNEI. CDR3 bases: TGTGCCAGCAGCGGGACAGGGCCATACGAGCAGTACTTC. This gives the protein CASSGTGPYEQYF.

The chain uses TRBV28 and TRBJ2-3; 9 bases align to TRBD2. Germline assignment: CDR1 MDHEN and CDR2 SYDVKM. V trimming: 4 bases; J trimming: 4 bases; junction bases outside the gene matches: 6. The CDR3 totals 15 residues. CDR3 sequence: CASSSSGTLSDTQYF. The CDR3, as DNA: TGTGCCAGCAGTTCTAGCGGGACCCTTTCAGATACGCAGTATTTT.

This rearrangement joins TRBV28 to TRBJ2-2; D is possibly TRBD2 (6 bases). Per germline, CDR1 MDHEN and CDR2 SYDVKM. V lost 6 bases to trimming and J lost 5 bases, with 19 bases between them. This CDR3 is built from 16 residues. CDR3 DNA sequence: TGTGCCAGCAGCGTTAGCCTAGCGCGAAAAACCGGGGAGCTGTTTTTT. It yields the protein CASSVSLARKTGELFF.

Only one count was recorded for this clone. The V call is TRBV4-1, the J call TRBJ2-6, with TRBD2 matching over 10 bases. Germline loops: CDR1 MGHRA, CDR2 YSYEKL. The CDR3 is 20 amino acids. V lost 1 base, J lost 0 bases, and 9 bases stayed unmatched. CDR3 residues: CASSQVIVLAGDSGANVLTF. The CDR3 region has the DNA TGCGCCAGCAGCCAAGTAATCGTTCTAGCGGGAGACTCTGGGGCCAACGTCCTGACTTTC.

The J gene is TRBJ2-5, the V gene TRBV7-8, with D uncertain. V lost 1 base, J lost 3 bases, and 9 bases lay in between. Germline V gene lookup returns CDR1 SGHVS and CDR2 FQNEAQ. The length of the CDR3 is 14 residues. Written as DNA, the CDR3 is TGTGCCAGCAGCTTAGACCGGCAAGAAGAGACCCAGTACTTC. This encodes CASSLDRQEETQYF.

There are a few counts of this clone. An end of the junction does not agree with germline; a read error may underlie this. The chain recombines TRBV6-1 with TRBJ2-7; D is possibly TRBD2 (7 bases). The CDR3 covers 15 residues. CDR1 and CDR2 (germline): MNHNS, SASEGT. The CDR3 sequence is CASSEGRGAGYEQYF. DNA for the CDR3: TGTGCCAGCAGCGAAGGACGGGGGGCTGGGTACGAGCAGTACTTC.

The chain couples TRBV9 to TRBJ2-3, with 14 bases fitting TRBD2. The CDR3 is 16 amino acids. V lost 1 base and J lost 5; bases outside the gene matches: 3. Germline assignment: CDR1 SGDLS and CDR2 YYNGEE. CDR3 in amino acids: CASSVWGLAGEDTQYF. CDR3 coding DNA: TGTGCCAGCAGCGTATGGGGACTAGCGGGAGAAGATACGCAGTATTTT.

The CDR3 bases are TGTGCCAGCAGCTCAATTTGGGGGAGCGAGCAGTACTTC. As protein: CASSSIWGSEQYF. The chain combines TRBV5-6 with TRBJ2-7; D is possibly TRBD1 or TRBD2 (5 bases each). CDR3 size: 13 residues. Germline-derived CDR1 and CDR2 are SGHDT and YYEEEE. The germline V and J ends were trimmed by 3 bases and 6 bases, with 13 bases remaining between them.